This record looks at one TCR beta chain sequence and its context. Each donor was a Caucasian adult residing in Nashville, Tennessee. Into CD45RA+ naive and CD45RA-negative memory subsets, the CD4+ cells were split. This record comes from a study of shared clonotypes between healthy human individuals. The assay was immunoSEQ multiplex PCR, and TCRdb's table has in-frame clones only and misses some. The repertoire holds millions of clones, with 85% to 95% as singletons. The CDR3 loop spans 11 amino acids. Between the trimmed V and J ends, which lost 7 bases and 11 bases, there was a span of 17 bases. Germline V gives CDR1 DFQATT, CDR2 SNEGSKA (reference sequence).

Source material: naive CD4+ T cells sorted from blood. Subset noted: CD45RA+ positively selected. This TCR came from a man aged 18 to 30 in good health. The chain recombines TRBV20-1 with TRBJ1-1; unclear D gene. CDR3 nucleotide sequence: TGCAGTGAAAGACGACTTCCGGGGGCTTTCTTT. Translation: CSERRLPGAFF.